These 32 T cell receptor beta chains came from one sample sequenced in a study of CD8 T cells in Susac syndrome. Random hexamers were used to reverse transcribe an amount of roughly 0.45 to 1 ug RNA. MiXCR was run by TCRdb on the immunoSEQ multiplex PCR reads, yielding one entry per CDR3 protein. The repertoire holds approximately 300,000 distinct CDR3 sequences, with roughly 85% as singletons. The sample comprised CD8+ T cells from PBMCs. These receptors all come from a human donor with multiple sclerosis.

This clonotype was counted once. This chain uses TRBV21-1 with TRBJ2-4; the table's D call, TRBD1, was not checked against the DNA. TRBV21-1 is a documented pseudogene. The length of the CDR3 is 21 residues. The CDR3 region is CASSKVPSRGFTEEAKNIQYF. The CDR3 region has the DNA TGTGCCAGCAGCAAAGTCCCGAGCCGGGGTTTTACGGAAGAAGCCAAAAACATTCAGTACTTC.

The J gene is TRBJ1-2, the V gene TRBV25-1; 10 bases line up with TRBD1. CDR3 length: 16 amino acids. V shed 7 bases, J shed 0 bases, and the junction held 8 bases outside the gene matches. Germline values: CDR1 MGHDK, CDR2 SYGVNS. In nucleotides, the CDR3 is TGTGCCAGCATGATTTACGGACAGGGGGCTAACTATGGCTACACCTTC. Protein product: CASMIYGQGANYGYTF.

The chain links TRBV4-1 to TRBJ1-2, with D perhaps TRBD1 (5 bases). The CDR3 totals 14 residues. Trimming removed 1 base at V and 2 bases at J, with 8 bases between. CDR1 and CDR2 from the germline V gene are MGHRA and YSYEKL. In nucleotides, the CDR3 is TGCGCCAGCAGCCAAGTGCAGGGCAACTATGGCTACACCTTC. It encodes CASSQVQGNYGYTF.

V and J are TRBV6-1 and TRBJ1-1; D gene ambiguous. Germline V gene sequence: CDR1 MNHNS, CDR2 SASEGT. Trimming shortened V by 6 bases and J by 0 bases, and 8 bases separated the two germline ends. The CDR3 runs to 13 residues. Written as DNA, the CDR3 is TGTGCCAGCAGAGACGGGATGAACACTGAAGCTTTCTTT. The encoded protein is CASRDGMNTEAFF.

The rearrangement links TRBV9 to TRBJ1-5; a weak D match, TRBD1 (6 bases). CDR3 length equals 13 residues. Germline values: CDR1 SGDLS, CDR2 YYNGEE. Trimming removed 4 bases at V and 6 bases at J, with 11 bases between. In DNA form, the CDR3 reads TGTGCCAGCAGCTCATCAGGGGTTCAGCCCCAGCATTTT. As protein: CASSSSGVQPQHF.

This clonotype has a single count. This chain's CDR3 is CAWKALLSGTDTQYF. CDR3 sequence (DNA): TGTGCCTGGAAGGCCCTACTGAGTGGGACAGATACGCAGTATTTT. The chain recombines TRBV30 with TRBJ2-3; D ambiguous. Germline CDR1 is GTSNPN and CDR2 is SVGIG (reference sequence). Trimming took 4 bases from V and 3 from J, leaving 17 bases between them. This CDR3 is 15 amino acids long.

V gene TRBV6-2 or TRBV6-3 combines with J gene TRBJ2-3; 7 bases match TRBD2. V was clipped by 6 bases and J by 4 bases; unmatched bases: 16. This CDR3 is 17 amino acids long. In germline, CDR1 is MNHEY, CDR2 SVGEGT. CDR3 sequence reads: CASSLLMGEGAADTQYF. In DNA form, the CDR3 reads TGTGCCAGCAGCCTACTCATGGGGGAGGGAGCCGCAGATACGCAGTATTTT.

This clonotype appeared once. The chain carries TRBV10-3 and TRBJ2-5, with 11 bases lining up with TRBD1. CDR3 length equals 17 residues. The ends lost 3 bases at V and 5 bases at J; junction bases unmatched: 11. CDR1 ENHRY and CDR2 SYGVKD come from the germline V gene. The CDR3 nucleotides are TGTGCCATCAGTGAAGACCTAGGACAGGGGGCGTGGGAGACCCAGTACTTC. Protein sequence: CAISEDLGQGAWETQYF.

The rearrangement uses TRBV19 and TRBJ1-1, with a weak D call TRBD1 (5 bases). Trimming removed 1 base at V and 6 bases at J, with 6 bases between. The CDR3 spans 12 residues. Germline lookup yields CDR1 LNHDA and CDR2 SQIVND (reference sequence). The CDR3 DNA follows: TGTGCCAGTAGTATAGGGGGGTCTGAAGCTTTCTTT. Its protein product is CASSIGGSEAFF.

The chain combines TRBV19 with TRBJ2-2; 13 bases line up with TRBD2. The CDR3 has 16 amino acids. J gave up 4 bases and V 7 bases, and 6 bases lay outside the gene matches. Germline V CDR1 and CDR2: LNHDA, SQIVND (reference sequence). CDR3 amino acids: CASTLLAGGPTGELFF. The CDR3 nucleotides read TGTGCCAGTACTTTACTAGCGGGAGGGCCCACCGGGGAGCTGTTTTTT.

The chain employs TRBV7-9 and TRBJ1-2; 11 positions match TRBD1. The V gene end was trimmed by 2 bases and the J gene end by 7 bases; junction bases not matched to a gene: 12. Looked up from germline, CDR1 is SEHNR and CDR2 is FQNEAQ (reference sequence). The CDR3 sequence is 17 residues long. The CDR3 coding sequence is TGTGCCAGCAGCTTAAGTATGCAGGACAGGGGGCGAACTGGCTACACCTTC. Its translation: CASSLSMQDRGRTGYTF.

The chain links TRBV7-2 to TRBJ2-7; D is possibly TRBD2 (5 bases). From germline, CDR1 is SGHTA and CDR2 FQGNSA. The V end lost 5 bases, the J end lost 9 bases, and 20 bases lay between the germline ends. CDR3 length: 14 residues. CDR3 DNA: TGTGCCAGCAGCCAACTACCTATCGAGGGTGGGCAGTACTTC. Its protein product is CASSQLPIEGGQYF. Combining the CDR3 with reference TRBV7-2 and TRBJ2-7 gives the whole variable domain GAGVSQSPSNKVTEKGKDVELRCDPISGHTALYWYRQSLGQGLEFLIYFQGNSAPDKSGLPSDRFSAERTGGSVSTLTIQRTQQEDSAVYLCASSQLPIEGGQYFGPGTRLTVT.

This chain joins TRBV12-3 or TRBV12-4 and TRBJ1-2; D is possibly TRBD1 (5 bases). The ends were cut back, 5 bases at V and 1 base at J, with 5 bases in the middle. This CDR3 region has 12 residues. CDR3: CASSDSNYGYTF. In DNA, the CDR3 is TGTGCCAGCAGTGACAGTAACTATGGCTACACCTTC.

This chain connects TRBV27 to TRBJ2-3; 8 nucleotides agree with TRBD2. Germline-derived CDR1 and CDR2 are MNHEY and SMNVEV (reference sequence). Trimming removed 2 bases from V and 4 bases from J; junction bases left unmatched: 8. This CDR3 has 16 amino acids. The CDR3 nucleotides are TGTGCCAGCAGTTTACGGGGGGGAGTGGGCTCAGATACGCAGTATTTT. Translating gives CASSLRGGVGSDTQYF.

Of note for this clonotype: Since the CDR3 does not end with the conserved phenylalanine or tryptophan, this likely comes from a read error. The rearrangement links TRBV10-3 to TRBJ2-1, with no clear D. This CDR3 region has 17 residues. V lost 0 bases to trimming and J lost 7 bases, with 19 bases between them. Germline V CDR1 and CDR2: ENHRY, SYGVKD. The CDR3 sequence: CAISESSSEMGMNEQFS. The DNA of the CDR3 is TGTGCCATCAGTGAGTCGTCGAGCGAGATGGGTATGAATGAGCAGTTCTCC.

The chain links TRBV10-2 to TRBJ2-1; 9 nucleotides line up with TRBD2. V gave up 6 bases and J gave up 9 bases; unmatched junction bases: 15. This CDR3 contains 16 residues. Germline-derived CDR1 and CDR2 are WSHSY and SAAADI. This CDR3 reads CASSQTGASGITEQFF. The DNA for the CDR3 is TGCGCCAGCAGCCAAACGGGGGCTAGCGGGATCACTGAGCAGTTCTTC.

This chain connects TRBV18 to TRBJ2-7; D remains unclear. The ends were cut back, 1 base at V and 2 bases at J, with 12 bases in the middle. CDR1 and CDR2 (germline): KGHSH, LQKENI. The CDR3 is 15 residues long. The CDR3 loop reads CASSPRELPTYEQYF. Here the CDR3 DNA reads TGTGCCAGCTCACCACGAGAACTCCCAACCTACGAGCAGTACTTC.

V usage is TRBV7-9 and J usage is TRBJ1-4, with D hard to call. V lost 6 bases and J lost 4, with 12 bases in between. This CDR3 comprises 14 residues. From germline, CDR1 is SEHNR and CDR2 FQNEAQ (reference sequence). The CDR3 here is CASRAGALNEKLFF. CDR3 nucleotides: TGTGCCAGCAGAGCGGGAGCCCTTAATGAAAAACTGTTTTTT.

The chain uses TRBV25-1 and TRBJ2-6; D remains unclear. Germline V lookup: CDR1 MGHDK, CDR2 SYGVNS. This CDR3 is 16 amino acids long. V lost 1 base, J lost 0 bases, and 7 bases lay in between. The CDR3 is CASSEWADSGANVLTF. In DNA form, the CDR3 reads TGTGCCAGCAGTGAATGGGCGGACTCTGGGGCCAACGTCCTGACTTTC.

This clonotype was seen only once. This chain connects TRBV7-2 to TRBJ1-3, with D uncertain. The CDR3 length is 16 residues. The germline V and J ends were trimmed by 0 bases and 1 base, with 10 bases remaining between them. The germline gives CDR1 SGHTA, CDR2 FQGNSA. The CDR3 nucleotides read TGTGCCAGCAGCTTAGCTCGAACCGGGTCTGGAAACACCATATATTTT. Protein sequence: CASSLARTGSGNTIYF.

The chain has TRBV9 and TRBJ2-5; TRBD2 matches at 8 bases. The CDR3 runs to 15 residues. The germline CDR1 and CDR2 sequences are SGDLS and YYNGEE. V dropped 0 bases and J dropped 5; count of bases not matched to a gene: 6. The CDR3: CASSVDSGNIETQYF. In nucleotides, the CDR3 is TGTGCCAGCAGCGTAGATAGCGGGAACATTGAGACCCAGTACTTC.

V usage is TRBV24-1 and J usage is TRBJ2-7, with 8 bases aligning to TRBD2. The CDR3 totals 14 residues. J was trimmed by 2 bases and V by 7 bases; bases with no gene match: 6. Germline V gene data show CDR1 as KGHDR and CDR2 as SFDVKD. The CDR3 protein is CATSQAGETYEQYF. CDR3 DNA sequence: TGTGCCACCAGCCAAGCGGGAGAGACCTACGAGCAGTACTTC.

The chain couples TRBV18 to TRBJ2-7; D perhaps matches TRBD1 (6 bases). V was cut by 3 bases and J by 2 bases, with 17 bases left in between. Per the germline V gene, CDR1 is KGHSH and CDR2 is LQKENI. The CDR3 is 16 amino acids. The CDR3 DNA is TGTGCCAGCTCACCGACTCTGGGGACATCGCCCTACGAGCAGTACTTC. Amino acid sequence: CASSPTLGTSPYEQYF.

This chain links TRBV9 with TRBJ2-2; no clear D. The germline V and J ends were trimmed by 6 bases and 5 bases, with 14 bases remaining between them. Germline loops: CDR1 SGDLS, CDR2 YYNGEE. CDR3 size: 14 residues. The CDR3 DNA is TGTGCCAGCACCTCAAACCACGGGACCGGGGAGCTGTTTTTT. Amino acid sequence: CASTSNHGTGELFF.

The gene calls are TRBV11-2 and TRBJ1-1; D possibly corresponds to TRBD1 (6 bases). Germline CDR1 is SGHAT and CDR2 is FQNNGV. The ends were cut back, 4 bases at V and 4 bases at J, with 19 bases in the middle. The CDR3 is 16 residues long. CDR3 coding DNA: TGTGCCAGCAGCTCCTACCTACAGGGAGAGGGCACTGAAGCTTTCTTT. It translates to CASSSYLQGEGTEAFF.

CDR3 region: CASSYSSTPVGGRVGSGANVLTF. As DNA, the CDR3 is TGTGCCAGCAGTTACTCGTCTACCCCAGTGGGGGGGCGAGTAGGTTCTGGGGCCAACGTCCTGACTTTC. The chain recombines TRBV6-2 or TRBV6-3 with TRBJ2-6; perhaps TRBD2 as D (7 bases). The V gene lost 0 bases and the J gene lost 1 base, with 28 bases spanning the gap. Germline V gene data show CDR1 as MNHEY and CDR2 as SVGEGT. This CDR3 comprises 23 residues.

This chain connects TRBV4-3 to TRBJ1-4; D remains unclear. Germline CDR1 reads LGHNA; CDR2 reads YSLEER. The V gene lost 0 bases and the J gene lost 12 bases, with 17 bases spanning the gap. There are 15 residues in the CDR3. The CDR3 region is CASSQDSGWPGELFF. The CDR3 DNA follows: TGCGCCAGCAGCCAAGACTCCGGATGGCCCGGGGAACTGTTTTTT.

CDR3 in DNA: TGCAGCGGTCTGCGGGACACGGACCTGGAACGCTATGGCTACACCTTC. It is translated as CSGLRDTDLERYGYTF. This chain connects TRBV29-1 to TRBJ1-2; tentative D call: TRBD1 (6 bases). The CDR3 is 16 residues long. V was trimmed by 7 bases and J by 4 bases, leaving 25 bases between them. CDR1 is SQVTM, CDR2 ANQGSEA, per germline.

The genes are TRBV4-2 and TRBJ2-7; D unresolved. The CDR3 loop spans 11 amino acids. V dropped 3 bases and J dropped 3 bases, with 3 bases sitting between them. Germline CDR1 reads LGHNA; CDR2 reads YNFKEQ. The CDR3 coding sequence is TGTGCCAGCAGCCACGGCTACGAGCAGTACTTC. It encodes CASSHGYEQYF.

Here the CDR3 DNA reads TGTGCCAGCAGTTTGTCCCCGCGGGACAGCAATGAGCAGTTCTTC. This codes for CASSLSPRDSNEQFF. This chain links TRBV28 with TRBJ2-1; tentative D call: TRBD1 (7 bases). The germline CDR1 and CDR2 sequences are MDHEN and SYDVKM. The CDR3 has 15 amino acids. Trimming cost V 3 bases and J 6 bases, with 15 bases left between them.

Only one count was recorded for this clonotype. The gene calls are TRBV20-1 and TRBJ2-7; a possible D gene is TRBD2 (6 bases). V gave up 3 bases and J gave up 2 bases, with 17 bases separating them. The CDR3 covers 15 residues. From germline, CDR1 is DFQATT and CDR2 SNEGSKA (reference sequence). The CDR3 loop is CSASNVPGRPYEQYF. DNA for the CDR3: TGCAGTGCTAGTAACGTCCCGGGGAGGCCCTACGAGCAGTACTTC.

The V call is TRBV5-1, the J call TRBJ1-5, with D unresolved. This CDR3 is built from 14 residues. Looked up from germline, CDR1 is SGHRS and CDR2 is YFSETQ. The V end lost 3 bases, the J end lost 2 bases, and 9 bases lay between the germline ends. The CDR3 protein is CASSWGWGNQPQHF. The CDR3 coding sequence is TGCGCCAGCAGCTGGGGATGGGGCAATCAGCCCCAGCATTTT.